Shown below are 2 T cell receptor beta chains from a single sample sequenced in a study of cytomegalovirus exposure and HLA in healthy donors. PCR involved 60 Vbeta and 13 Jbeta primers. Measured with immunoSEQ multiplex PCR; TCRdb has only the in-frame clones, and not every one. Among under 200,000 clones listed, roughly 13% were seen once. What was sequenced was PBMCs. The receptors originated from a man aged 50 to 60 in good health and CMV-seropositive.

The chain recombines TRBV11-2 with TRBJ1-2; a possible D gene is TRBD1 (6 bases). Germline V gives CDR1 SGHAT, CDR2 FQNNGV. V gave up 0 bases and J gave up 3 bases, with 8 bases separating them. The CDR3 runs 14 residues. The CDR3 is CASSLDRTDYGYTF. The CDR3 bases are TGTGCCAGCAGCTTAGACCGGACAGACTATGGCTACACCTTC.

This clone was found a few times. A much bigger clone sits one base away, suggesting this may be a read error. The chain employs TRBV10-3 and TRBJ1-5, with D hard to call. The CDR3 is 17 amino acids. V gave up 6 bases and J gave up 0 bases, with 18 bases separating them. Germline V lookup: CDR1 ENHRY, CDR2 SYGVKD. This chain's CDR3 is CAISRGPTTFSNQPQHF. CDR3 bases: TGTGCCATCAGCCGAGGACCGACTACTTTTAGCAATCAGCCCCAGCATTTT.